The 13 T cell receptor beta chains below come from one sample, sequenced in a study of cytomegalovirus exposure and HLA in healthy donors listed by TCRdb under 2017. Library preparation was by the immunoSEQ multiplex PCR assay. TCRdb's version of the immuneACCESS table is confined to in-frame rearrangements and falls short of the full clone set. An unresolved V gene accounts for under half of the shortfall where checked; the remainder is of unknown origin. In this sample the table shows 150,000 or so clones, about 82% of which occur a single time. In total, the top ten clones hold about 1.9% of the sample. Sequencing was performed on PBMCs. The receptors were sampled from a human donor in good health.

The rearrangement joins TRBV9 to TRBJ1-1, with unresolved D. Germline-derived CDR1 and CDR2 are SGDLS and YYNGEE. This CDR3 is 13 amino acids long. Between the trimmed V and J ends, which lost 0 bases and 7 bases, there was a span of 10 bases. The CDR3 is CASSVGISGEAFF. DNA for the CDR3: TGTGCCAGCAGCGTAGGCATTTCGGGTGAAGCTTTCTTT.

In this sample, this clone turned up once. This chain joins TRBV9 and TRBJ1-2; unclear D gene. Trimming stripped 1 base from V and 3 bases from J, with 16 bases between. The CDR3 is 16 amino acids. The V gene's germline CDR1 is SGDLS and CDR2 YYNGEE. CDR3 loop: CASSVWAEGDYYGYTF. DNA for the CDR3: TGTGCCAGCAGCGTATGGGCCGAGGGTGATTACTATGGCTACACCTTC. Using reference TRBV9 and TRBJ1-2 for the parts outside the CDR3, the full variable domain is DSGVTQTPKHLITATGQRVTLRCSPRSGDLSVYWYQQSLDQGLQFLIQYYNGEERAKGNILERFSAQQFPDLHSELNLSSLELGDSALYFCASSVWAEGDYYGYTFGSGTRLTVV.

This chain uses TRBV7-2 with TRBJ2-5; 8 nucleotides line up with TRBD2. The CDR3 extends over 15 amino acids. Germline loops: CDR1 SGHTA, CDR2 FQGNSA. Trimming cost V 1 base and J 5 bases; bases outside gene matches: 6. The CDR3 loop reads CASSLGGRWSETQYF. The CDR3 DNA follows: TGTGCCAGCAGCTTAGGCGGGAGGTGGAGTGAGACCCAGTACTTC.

The V gene is TRBV2, the J gene TRBJ2-1; 10 bases align to TRBD2. The J segment lost 4 bases and the V segment lost 5 bases, leaving 2 bases of the junction unmatched. In germline, CDR1 is SNHLY, CDR2 FYNNEI. CDR3 size: 14 residues. CDR3 sequence: CASSLLAGYNEQFF. The CDR3 nucleotides read TGTGCCAGCAGTTTACTAGCGGGGTACAATGAGCAGTTCTTC.

V gene TRBV30 combines with J gene TRBJ1-1, with D hard to call. Germline loops: CDR1 GTSNPN, CDR2 SVGIG (reference sequence). The CDR3 has 12 residues. V was pared by 0 bases and J by 8 bases, with 10 bases between. The chain's CDR3 is CAWSVSRYEAFF. As DNA, the CDR3 is TGTGCCTGGAGTGTATCTCGGTACGAAGCTTTCTTT.

The gene calls are TRBV6-1 and TRBJ1-2, with 9 bases that match TRBD1. The length of the CDR3 is 14 residues. Germline V gives CDR1 MNHNS, CDR2 SASEGT. The J segment lost 5 bases and the V segment lost 5 bases, leaving 6 bases of the junction unmatched. DNA for the CDR3: TGTGCCAGCAGTCGCGACAGGGGGGGGTATGGCTACACCTTC. It yields the protein CASSRDRGGYGYTF.

V gene TRBV6-5 combines with J gene TRBJ1-1; D is perhaps TRBD1 (5 bases). The V gene's germline CDR1 is MNHEY and CDR2 SVGAGI. Trimming stripped 5 bases from V and 9 bases from J, with 13 bases between. The length of the CDR3 is 12 residues. CDR3: CASSRGLGKAFF. The CDR3, as DNA: TGTGCCAGCAGTAGGGGTTTAGGGAAAGCTTTCTTT.

The chain has TRBV7-2 and TRBJ1-1; D is possibly TRBD1 (6 bases). Germline CDR1 and CDR2: SGHTA and FQGNSA. The CDR3 has 14 residues. With 6 bases removed from V and 2 bases from J, the gap between germline ends came to 13 bases. CDR3 sequence reads: CASSWGGANTEAFF. The DNA of the CDR3 is TGTGCCAGCAGTTGGGGGGGGGCAAACACTGAAGCTTTCTTT.

This sequence joins TRBV14 and TRBJ2-7, with unresolved D. V was pared by 4 bases and J by 0 bases, with 10 bases between. CDR3 length: 14 amino acids. Germline CDR1 reads SGHDN; CDR2 reads FVKESK. CDR3 DNA: TGTGCCAGCAGCCCCCGAAGCCACTCCTACGAGCAGTACTTC. It translates to CASSPRSHSYEQYF. The full variable domain, with the rest looked up from reference TRBV14 and TRBJ2-7, is EAGVTQFPSHSVIEKGQTVTLRCDPISGHDNLYWYRRVMGKEIKFLLHFVKESKQDESGMPNNRFLAERTGGTYSTLKVQPAELEDSGVYFCASSPRSHSYEQYFGPGTRLTVT.

This clone was recorded only once. This rearrangement joins TRBV28 to TRBJ2-7; 12 bases agree with TRBD2. This CDR3 contains 15 residues. The germline V gene encodes CDR1 MDHEN and CDR2 SYDVKM. V was clipped by 8 bases and J by 0 bases; unmatched bases: 5. The CDR3 protein is CASSTSGSLSYEQYF. The CDR3 bases are TGTGCCAGCTCGACTAGCGGGAGCCTCTCCTACGAGCAGTACTTC.

The chain carries TRBV7-2 and TRBJ2-6, with a tentative D call TRBD1 (5 bases). V was trimmed by 2 bases and J by 4 bases, leaving 9 bases between them. This CDR3 has 15 amino acids. The germline V gene encodes CDR1 SGHTA and CDR2 FQGNSA. CDR3 in amino acids: CASSLRGRGANVLTF. As DNA, the CDR3 is TGTGCCAGCAGCTTAAGGGGTAGGGGGGCCAACGTCCTGACTTTC.

The chain couples TRBV7-8 to TRBJ1-2; a weak D match, TRBD1 (5 bases). V lost 5 bases and J 2 bases, leaving 9 bases between the germline ends. This CDR3 comprises 13 residues. In germline, CDR1 is SGHVS, CDR2 FQNEAQ. DNA of the CDR3: TGTGCCAGCAGCCCAGACAGAAACTATGGCTACACCTTC. Translating gives CASSPDRNYGYTF. Full variable domain (remainder filled in from reference TRBV7-8 and TRBJ1-2): GAGVSQSPRYKVAKRGQDVALRCDPISGHVSLFWYQQALGQGPEFLTYFQNEAQLDKSGLPSDRFFAERPEGSVSTLKIQRTQQEDSAVYLCASSPDRNYGYTFGSGTRLTVV.

The V gene is TRBV29-1, the J gene TRBJ1-1; D might be TRBD1 (5 bases). Germline lookup yields CDR1 SQVTM and CDR2 ANQGSEA. V lost 7 bases and J lost 6, with 12 bases in between. The CDR3 contains 11 residues. The CDR3 sequence is CSARLGAEAFF. The CDR3 DNA is TGCAGCGCCCGACTAGGGGCTGAAGCTTTCTTT. Supplemented by reference TRBV29-1 and TRBJ1-1, the full variable domain reads SAVISQKPSRDICQRGTSLTIQCQVDSQVTMMFWYRQQPGQSLTLIATANQGSEATYESGFVIDKFPISRPNLTFSTLTVSNMSPEDSSIYLCSARLGAEAFFGQGTRLTVV.